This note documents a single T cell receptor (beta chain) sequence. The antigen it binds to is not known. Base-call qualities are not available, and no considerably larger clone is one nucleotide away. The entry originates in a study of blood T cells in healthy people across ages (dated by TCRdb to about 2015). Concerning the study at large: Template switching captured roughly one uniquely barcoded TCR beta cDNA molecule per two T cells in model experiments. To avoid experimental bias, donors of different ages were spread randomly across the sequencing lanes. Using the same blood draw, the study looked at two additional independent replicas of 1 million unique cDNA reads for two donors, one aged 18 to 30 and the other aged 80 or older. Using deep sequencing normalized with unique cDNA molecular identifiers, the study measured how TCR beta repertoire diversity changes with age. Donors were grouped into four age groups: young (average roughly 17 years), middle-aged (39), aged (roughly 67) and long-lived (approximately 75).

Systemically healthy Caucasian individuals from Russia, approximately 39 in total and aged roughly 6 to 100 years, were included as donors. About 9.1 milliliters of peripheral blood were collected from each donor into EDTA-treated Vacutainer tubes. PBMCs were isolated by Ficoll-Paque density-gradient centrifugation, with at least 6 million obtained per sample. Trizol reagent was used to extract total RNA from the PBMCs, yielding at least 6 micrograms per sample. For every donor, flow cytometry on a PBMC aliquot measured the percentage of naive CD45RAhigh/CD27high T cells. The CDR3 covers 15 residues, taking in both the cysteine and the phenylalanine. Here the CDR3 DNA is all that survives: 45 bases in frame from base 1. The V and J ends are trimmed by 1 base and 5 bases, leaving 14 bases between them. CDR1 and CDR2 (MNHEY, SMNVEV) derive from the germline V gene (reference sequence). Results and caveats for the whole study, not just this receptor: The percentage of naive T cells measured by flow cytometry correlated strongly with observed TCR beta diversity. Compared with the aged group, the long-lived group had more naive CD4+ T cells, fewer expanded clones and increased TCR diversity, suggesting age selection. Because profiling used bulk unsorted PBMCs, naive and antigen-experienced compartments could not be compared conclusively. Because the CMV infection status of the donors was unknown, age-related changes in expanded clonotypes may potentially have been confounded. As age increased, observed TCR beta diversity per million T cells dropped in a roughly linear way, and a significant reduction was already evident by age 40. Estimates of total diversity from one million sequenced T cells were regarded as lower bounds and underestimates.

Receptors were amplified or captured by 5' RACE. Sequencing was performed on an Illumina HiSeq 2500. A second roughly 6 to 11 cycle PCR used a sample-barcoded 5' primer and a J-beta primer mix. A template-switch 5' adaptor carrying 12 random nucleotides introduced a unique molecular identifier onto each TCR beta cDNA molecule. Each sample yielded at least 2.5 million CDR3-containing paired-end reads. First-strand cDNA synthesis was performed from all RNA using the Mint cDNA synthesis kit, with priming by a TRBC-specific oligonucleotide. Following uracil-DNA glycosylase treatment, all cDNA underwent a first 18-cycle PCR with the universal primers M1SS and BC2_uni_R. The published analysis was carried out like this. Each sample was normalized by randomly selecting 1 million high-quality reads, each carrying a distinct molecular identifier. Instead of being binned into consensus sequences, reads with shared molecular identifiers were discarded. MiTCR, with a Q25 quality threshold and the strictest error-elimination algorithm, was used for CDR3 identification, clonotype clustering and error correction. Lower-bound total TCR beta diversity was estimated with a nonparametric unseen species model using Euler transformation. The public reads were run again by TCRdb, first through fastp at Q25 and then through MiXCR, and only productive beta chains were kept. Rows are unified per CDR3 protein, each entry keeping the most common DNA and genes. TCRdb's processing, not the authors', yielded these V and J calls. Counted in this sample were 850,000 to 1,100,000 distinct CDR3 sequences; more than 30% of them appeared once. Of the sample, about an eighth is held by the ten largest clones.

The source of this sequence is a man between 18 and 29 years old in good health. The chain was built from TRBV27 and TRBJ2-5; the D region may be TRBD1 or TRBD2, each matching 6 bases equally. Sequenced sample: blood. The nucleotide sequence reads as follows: TGTGCCAGCAGTTTATATCCGGGGGCGATGGAGACCCAGTACTTC. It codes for CASSLYPGAMETQYF.